This T cell receptor (beta chain) is drawn from a study of T cells after yellow fever vaccination. At the level of the study: SMART-Seq v4 Ultra Low Input handled preparation of low-cell-number fractions. Study conclusions and caveats: Secondary responses were weaker yet peaked faster, day 5 versus 15.

TCRdb ran MiXCR on the 5' RACE reads and lists one entry per CDR3 protein. The sample consists of 250,000 to 350,000 distinct CDR3 sequences, 3.5% to 4.5% of them appearing once. This clonotype was detected a few times. What it binds is unknown. Germline V gene sequence: CDR1 SGHTA, CDR2 FQGNSA. This CDR3 is 19 amino acids long. Trimming removed 0 bases from V and 5 bases from J, with 22 bases in between. Sequencing was performed on PBMCs, taken 15 days after the yellow fever booster vaccination. The receptor was derived from a man between 18 and 29 years old who received the YFV17D yellow fever vaccine. The chain recombines TRBV7-2 with TRBJ1-4; the D gene is possibly TRBD1 (5 bases). CDR3 loop: CASSLALFPSGTENEKLFF. In DNA, the CDR3 is TGTGCCAGCAGCTTAGCGCTTTTCCCCTCCGGGACGGAGAATGAAAAACTGTTTTTT.